Presented here are 30 T cell receptor beta chains from one specimen sequenced in a study of shared clonotypes between healthy human individuals. Using immunoSEQ multiplex PCR, the repertoire was profiled, and TCRdb retains in-frame clones only, with some absent. This sample has about 2.3 million clones, with less than 95% found just once. Sequencing used naive CD4+ T cells from PBMCs. Regarding subset: CD45RA+ positively selected. Receptor source: a man in his late teens or twenties in good health. Some clones in this sample may be carry-over from other donors' samples.

The V and J genes are TRBV7-6 and TRBJ2-5, with TRBD1 matching over 7 bases. Germline assignment: CDR1 SGHVS and CDR2 FNYEAQ. Germline trimming cut 0 bases from V and 5 bases from J; bases unmatched to any gene: 3. The CDR3 is 14 amino acids. Here the CDR3 reads CASSLARGYETQYF. The CDR3 DNA follows: TGTGCCAGCAGCTTAGCCAGGGGGTACGAGACCCAGTACTTC.

The J gene is TRBJ1-2, the V gene TRBV6-1; 7 bases line up with TRBD1. The CDR3 consists of 14 residues. The V gene's germline CDR1 is MNHNS and CDR2 SASEGT. V shed 7 bases and J 3 bases; nucleotides not matched to a gene: 8. The chain's CDR3 is CASTKSDRDYGYTF. CDR3 DNA: TGTGCCAGCACCAAATCAGACAGGGACTATGGCTACACCTTC.

The genes are TRBV5-1 and TRBJ1-1; D is possibly TRBD1 (6 bases). The ends were cut back, 5 bases at V and 3 bases at J, with 14 bases in the middle. CDR1 and CDR2 (germline): SGHRS, YFSETQ. CDR3 length: 14 residues. The CDR3 sequence: CASRSTGGYTEAFF. The CDR3 nucleotides are TGCGCCAGCAGGTCAACCGGGGGCTACACTGAAGCTTTCTTT.

This clone was counted once. The chain is built from TRBV4-1 and TRBJ1-5; D is unclear. Germline-derived CDR1 and CDR2 are MGHRA and YSYEKL. Trimming pared 4 bases from V and 5 bases from J, leaving 15 bases between. The CDR3 consists of 15 residues. The CDR3 DNA reads TGCGCCAGCAGCCTGATGAGGACGGGTCATCAGCCCCAGCATTTT. It encodes CASSLMRTGHQPQHF.

J is TRBJ2-1 and V is TRBV28, with a weak D call TRBD2 (6 bases). Trimming left V 6 bases short and J 5 bases short, with 14 bases between. CDR3 length: 14 residues. Germline V lookup: CDR1 MDHEN, CDR2 SYDVKM. The CDR3 protein is CASRVGSPDNEQFF. CDR3 DNA sequence: TGTGCCAGCAGGGTCGGGAGCCCGGACAATGAGCAGTTCTTC.

Of note for this clone: At one boundary the junction diverges from the germline segment, which might be a read error. The V call is TRBV7-9, the J call TRBJ2-1; 11 bases map to TRBD2. The CDR3 runs 13 residues. Germline V gives CDR1 SEHNR, CDR2 FQNEAQ (reference sequence). CDR3 bases: TGTGCCAGCAGATTAGCGGGAGGGAATGAGCAGTTCTTC. Its protein product is CASRLAGGNEQFF. Together with reference TRBV7-9 and TRBJ2-1, the CDR3 gives the full variable domain: DTGVSQNPRHKITKRGQNVTFRCDPISEHNRLYWYRQTLGQGPEFLTYFQNEAQLEKSRLLSDRFSAERPKGSFSTLEIQRTEQGDSAMYLCASRLAGGNEQFFGPGTRLTVL.

In regard to this clone: The sample holds other DNA sequences that translate to the same CDR3. The chain couples TRBV5-1 to TRBJ2-3, with D possibly TRBD1 on 6 matching bases. Per the germline V gene, CDR1 is SGHRS and CDR2 is YFSETQ. The CDR3 spans 13 residues. Trimming stripped 3 bases from V and 3 bases from J, with 8 bases between. The CDR3 sequence: CASSSRGTDTQYF. Here the CDR3 DNA reads TGCGCCAGCAGCTCGAGGGGGACAGATACGCAGTATTTT.

V gene TRBV28 combines with J gene TRBJ2-2, with 7 bases matching TRBD2. The CDR3 covers 16 residues. With V trimmed by 5 bases and J by 0 bases, 6 bases remained unmatched. Germline V gene sequence: CDR1 MDHEN, CDR2 SYDVKM. CDR3 sequence reads: CASSPRLASNTGELFF. The CDR3 nucleotides are TGTGCCAGCAGTCCCCGACTAGCCTCGAACACCGGGGAGCTGTTTTTT.

J is TRBJ2-7 and V is TRBV11-2; TRBD1 matches at 10 bases. V was clipped by 5 bases and J by 5 bases; unmatched bases: 6. The germline CDR1 and CDR2 sequences are SGHAT and FQNNGV. The CDR3 spans 14 residues. For the CDR3, the DNA is TGTGCCAGCAGCCCCCGACAGGGGGCTGACGAGCAGTACTTC. Encoded protein: CASSPRQGADEQYF.

The rearrangement uses TRBV5-4 and TRBJ2-5; TRBD2 matches 9 bases. CDR3 length: 16 amino acids. Germline V gives CDR1 SGHNT, CDR2 YYREEE (reference sequence). Trimming at V came to 0 bases and at J to 6 bases, leaving 9 bases not matched to a gene. Written as DNA, the CDR3 is TGTGCCAGCAGCTTGGCTAGTAGCGGGAGCTCAAAGACCCAGTACTTC. It specifies CASSLASSGSSKTQYF.

The chain combines TRBV7-2 with TRBJ2-1; D is unresolved. V was clipped by 4 bases and J by 0 bases, with 10 bases between them. Germline loops: CDR1 SGHTA, CDR2 FQGNSA. This CDR3 is 15 amino acids long. CDR3 in amino acids: CASSYDSSSYNEQFF. In nucleotides, the CDR3 is TGTGCCAGCAGCTACGACTCCAGCTCCTACAATGAGCAGTTCTTC.

The chain has TRBV30 and TRBJ2-3; D is possibly TRBD1 (6 bases). Between the trimmed V and J ends, which lost 4 bases and 2 bases, there was a span of 13 bases. This CDR3 contains 14 residues. CDR1 GTSNPN and CDR2 SVGIG come from the germline V gene (reference sequence). As DNA, the CDR3 is TGTGCCTGGAACTTACAGGGAGACACAGATACGCAGTATTTT. Protein product: CAWNLQGDTDTQYF.

This clone was observed a few times. This CDR3 is also generated by other DNA sequences in the sample. V gene TRBV11-3 combines with J gene TRBJ2-2; D is uncertain. CDR1 and CDR2 (germline): SGHNT, YENEEA. This CDR3 has 13 residues. The ends were cut back, 5 bases at V and 4 bases at J, with 8 bases in the middle. The CDR3 DNA reads as TGTGCCAGCAGCCCAAGGGCCACCGGGGAGCTGTTTTTT. Translating gives CASSPRATGELFF.

This chain joins TRBV7-2 and TRBJ2-5; D is unclear. Germline V gene lookup returns CDR1 SGHTA and CDR2 FQGNSA. The CDR3 is 13 amino acids. V was trimmed by 4 bases and J by 6 bases, leaving 12 bases between them. The CDR3 nucleotides read TGTGCCAGCAGCTGGGAAGCGAGCAAGACCCAGTACTTC. This translates into CASSWEASKTQYF.

The chain carries TRBV2 and TRBJ1-1; D gene ambiguous. V was trimmed by 8 bases and J by 5 bases, leaving 15 bases between them. The CDR3 loop spans 13 amino acids. Germline V gene lookup returns CDR1 SNHLY and CDR2 FYNNEI. The CDR3 bases are TGTGCCAGCGGAAGATCTATAGGGACTGAAGCTTTCTTT. Translation gives CASGRSIGTEAFF.

The rearrangement joins TRBV5-8 to TRBJ2-7, with D possibly being TRBD2 (5 bases). The CDR3 consists of 17 residues. Per the germline V gene, CDR1 is SGHTS and CDR2 is YDEGEE. Trimming took 1 base from V and 6 from J, leaving 23 bases between them. The CDR3: CASSLREFGPLPIEQYF. CDR3 coding DNA: TGTGCCAGCAGCTTGCGGGAATTCGGGCCTCTACCGATCGAGCAGTACTTC.

V usage is TRBV6-5 and J usage is TRBJ2-5, with 8 bases aligning to TRBD1. This CDR3 is built from 12 residues. Trimming removed 6 bases from V and 9 bases from J; junction bases left unmatched: 6. Germline CDR1 reads MNHEY; CDR2 reads SVGAGI. In DNA, the CDR3 is TGTGCCAGCAGCTCCACAGGGGGAGCCCAGTACTTC. Translating gives CASSSTGGAQYF.

The rearrangement links TRBV5-1 to TRBJ2-6; no firm D call. The CDR3 is 14 residues long. V lost 3 bases and J lost 0, with 4 bases in between. Looked up from germline, CDR1 is SGHRS and CDR2 is YFSETQ. The CDR3 coding sequence is TGCGCCAGCAGCTGGGACTCTGGGGCCAACGTCCTGACTTTC. As protein: CASSWDSGANVLTF.

Comments on this clone: At the DNA level, this CDR3 is encoded by other sequences in the same sample as well. The chain couples TRBV7-2 to TRBJ2-5; D gene unclear. Trimming stripped 6 bases from V and 2 bases from J, with 4 bases between. This CDR3 contains 11 residues. Germline CDR1 is SGHTA and CDR2 is FQGNSA. DNA of the CDR3: TGTGCCAGCAGTCTACAAGAGACCCAGTACTTC. Its protein product is CASSLQETQYF.

The gene calls are TRBV5-1 and TRBJ2-1, with no clear D. Trimming took off 5 bases at V and 9 bases at J, with 18 bases between the two ends. From germline, CDR1 is SGHRS and CDR2 YFSETQ. The CDR3 spans 14 residues. The DNA for the CDR3 is TGCGCCAGCAGTCCCCCGAGGCCTGGCGGTGAGCAGTTCTTC. It codes for CASSPPRPGGEQFF.

A word on this clone: A much larger clone differs by one base, so this may be a read error. The sample has other DNA sequences that encode this CDR3 too. V usage is TRBV2 and J usage is TRBJ2-1; D ambiguous. CDR3 length: 11 amino acids. The germline CDR1 and CDR2 sequences are SNHLY and FYNNEI. Between the trimmed V and J ends, which lost 6 bases and 4 bases, there was a span of 4 bases. CDR3 loop: CASREYNEQFF. CDR3 in DNA: TGTGCCAGCAGAGAATACAATGAGCAGTTCTTC.

This chain connects TRBV18 to TRBJ2-5; 16 bases fit TRBD2. CDR3 length: 17 amino acids. The germline V gene encodes CDR1 KGHSH and CDR2 LQKENI. V was clipped by 5 bases and J by 1 base; unmatched bases: 4. The CDR3 protein is CASSGGTSGRVQETQYF. The CDR3 DNA reads TGTGCCAGCTCAGGAGGGACTAGCGGGAGGGTCCAAGAGACCCAGTACTTC.

In the case of this clone: This sample also contains other DNA sequences that code for the same CDR3. The V call is TRBV7-2, the J call TRBJ2-7; D is unresolved. The CDR3 loop spans 11 amino acids. V was clipped by 5 bases and J by 3 bases, with 5 bases between them. Germline lookup yields CDR1 SGHTA and CDR2 FQGNSA. The chain's CDR3 is CASSRFYEQYF. The CDR3 bases are TGTGCCAGCAGCCGGTTCTACGAGCAGTACTTC.

This chain connects TRBV27 to TRBJ2-2; no definite D call. V was shortened by 7 bases and J by 4 bases, with 7 bases between the two germline ends. Germline CDR1 is MNHEY and CDR2 is SMNVEV (reference sequence). The CDR3 is 12 amino acids. CDR3 sequence: CASKNPTGELFF. The CDR3 nucleotides read TGTGCCAGCAAAAACCCCACCGGGGAGCTGTTTTTT.

The chain carries TRBV28 and TRBJ2-1; D not certain. The CDR3 length is 15 residues. The germline V gene encodes CDR1 MDHEN and CDR2 SYDVKM. V lost 8 bases, J lost 4 bases, and 18 bases lay in between. Written as DNA, the CDR3 is TGTGCCAGCGCCGGGCAGCCCCCTACATACAATGAGCAGTTCTTC. It translates to CASAGQPPTYNEQFF. Based on the CDR3 plus reference TRBV28 and TRBJ2-1, the full variable domain is DVKVTQSSRYLVKRTGEKVFLECVQDMDHENMFWYRQDPGLGLRLIYFSYDVKMKEKGDIPEGYSVSREKKERFSLILESASTNQTSMYLCASAGQPPTYNEQFFGPGTRLTVL.

The chain combines TRBV7-3 with TRBJ2-2, with D perhaps matching TRBD2 (5 bases). Trimming stripped 5 bases from V and 8 bases from J, with 15 bases between. Germline CDR1 is SGHTA and CDR2 is FQGTGA. The CDR3 spans 14 residues. The CDR3 here is CASSQNNGEGELFF. The DNA of the CDR3 is TGTGCCAGCAGCCAAAACAATGGGGAGGGGGAGCTGTTTTTT.

The chain combines TRBV28 with TRBJ2-1; 8 bases agree with TRBD2. Germline V lookup: CDR1 MDHEN, CDR2 SYDVKM. V was clipped by 3 bases and J by 6 bases; unmatched bases: 7. The CDR3 totals 15 residues. The CDR3 bases are TGTGCCAGCAGTTTTGTCCGGACTAGCCTCAATGAGCAGTTCTTC. Amino acid sequence: CASSFVRTSLNEQFF. Full variable domain (missing parts from reference TRBV28 and TRBJ2-1): DVKVTQSSRYLVKRTGEKVFLECVQDMDHENMFWYRQDPGLGLRLIYFSYDVKMKEKGDIPEGYSVSREKKERFSLILESASTNQTSMYLCASSFVRTSLNEQFFGPGTRLTVL.

V gene TRBV18 combines with J gene TRBJ1-4, with no clear D. Trimming cost V 4 bases and J 2 bases, with 5 bases left between them. The CDR3 contains 13 residues. Germline V gene data show CDR1 as KGHSH and CDR2 as LQKENI. The CDR3 spells CASSRSTNEKLFF. The CDR3 DNA reads as TGTGCCAGCTCACGTTCGACTAATGAAAAACTGTTTTTT.

The chain joins TRBV28 to TRBJ1-5; possibly TRBD1 for D (6 bases). V was pared by 3 bases and J by 0 bases, with 18 bases between. Germline assignment: CDR1 MDHEN and CDR2 SYDVKM. The CDR3 covers 18 residues. DNA for the CDR3: TGTGCCAGCAGTTTTGGGAGGGGGTGGCGGTATAGCAATCAGCCCCAGCATTTT. This sequence encodes CASSFGRGWRYSNQPQHF.

The chain uses TRBV6-1 and TRBJ1-5, with 7 bases lining up with TRBD1. The CDR3 loop spans 15 amino acids. V gave up 4 bases and J gave up 5 bases; unmatched junction bases: 8. The germline V gene has CDR1 MNHNS and CDR2 SASEGT. The chain's CDR3 is CASSVFETGYQPQHF. The CDR3 DNA reads TGTGCCAGCAGTGTCTTCGAGACAGGGTATCAGCCCCAGCATTTT.